The 20 T cell receptor beta chains given below trace back to one sample, sequenced in a study of cytomegalovirus exposure and HLA in healthy donors. Only in-frame clones appear in the TCRdb table, and some are missing; sequencing was by immunoSEQ multiplex PCR. The table has approximately 64,000 clones, around 89% seen once. The specimen sequenced was PBMCs. These receptors were collected from a woman aged 18-35 years in good health and CMV-seronegative.

The chain combines TRBV18 with TRBJ1-1, with D perhaps matching TRBD1 (5 bases). From germline, CDR1 is KGHSH and CDR2 LQKENI. The CDR3 contains 13 residues. V dropped 0 bases and J dropped 7 bases, with 9 bases sitting between them. The CDR3 reads CASSPPNQGEAFF. Here the CDR3 DNA reads TGTGCCAGCTCACCACCTAACCAGGGTGAAGCTTTCTTT.

The chain carries TRBV12-5 and TRBJ2-7, with 9 bases lining up with TRBD2. V gave up 0 bases and J gave up 1 base; unmatched junction bases: 4. CDR3 length: 16 residues. The germline V gene encodes CDR1 LGHNT and CDR2 FRNRAP. For the CDR3, the DNA is TGTGCTAGTGGTTTGGTTCGGGGACTAGCTTCCTACGAGCAGTACTTC. Its translation is CASGLVRGLASYEQYF.

CDR3 sequence reads: CASSPSAGLNNEQFF. The CDR3 DNA sequence: TGTGCCAGCAGCCCAAGTGCAGGGTTGAACAATGAGCAGTTCTTC. The chain recombines TRBV9 with TRBJ2-1, with a possible D match to TRBD1 (5 bases). Germline-derived CDR1 and CDR2 are SGDLS and YYNGEE. The V gene lost 4 bases and the J gene lost 5 bases, with 16 bases spanning the gap. The CDR3 length is 15 residues.

The chain combines TRBV13 with TRBJ2-1; 10 bases are shared with TRBD2. V was clipped by 2 bases and J by 7 bases; unmatched bases: 14. There are 18 residues in the CDR3. Germline values: CDR1 PRHDT, CDR2 FYEKMQ (reference sequence). The CDR3 here is CASSLSAAGLADRNEQFF. CDR3 DNA: TGTGCCAGCAGCTTATCCGCCGCCGGACTAGCGGACCGAAATGAGCAGTTCTTC. Full variable domain (outside the CDR3, taken from reference TRBV13 and TRBJ2-1): AAGVIQSPRHLIKEKRETATLKCYPIPRHDTVYWYQQGPGQDPQFLISFYEKMQSDKGSIPDRFSAQQFSDYHSELNMSSLELGDSALYFCASSLSAAGLADRNEQFFGPGTRLTVL.

The V and J genes are TRBV9 and TRBJ2-1; tentative D call: TRBD1 (6 bases). From germline, CDR1 is SGDLS and CDR2 YYNGEE. V lost 0 bases and J lost 2, with 12 bases in between. CDR3 length: 16 residues. The CDR3, as DNA: TGTGCCAGCAGCGTAGCAGGGGCGGTCGCCTACAATGAGCAGTTCTTC. Protein: CASSVAGAVAYNEQFF. The full variable domain, with the rest looked up from reference TRBV9 and TRBJ2-1, is DSGVTQTPKHLITATGQRVTLRCSPRSGDLSVYWYQQSLDQGLQFLIQYYNGEERAKGNILERFSAQQFPDLHSELNLSSLELGDSALYFCASSVAGAVAYNEQFFGPGTRLTVL.

The gene calls are TRBV25-1 and TRBJ2-2, with D hard to call. V gave up 3 bases and J gave up 3 bases, with 8 bases separating them. Germline lookup yields CDR1 MGHDK and CDR2 SYGVNS. The CDR3 covers 14 residues. CDR3 sequence (DNA): TGTGCCAGCAGTGACCGGGTGCACACCGGGGAGCTGTTTTTT. Amino acid sequence: CASSDRVHTGELFF.

V usage is TRBV9 and J usage is TRBJ1-3, with D possibly being TRBD1 (5 bases). The CDR3 loop spans 16 amino acids. The germline V and J ends were trimmed by 5 bases and 1 base, with 16 bases remaining between them. CDR1 and CDR2 from the germline V gene are SGDLS and YYNGEE. CDR3 region: CASSSPVGASGNTIYF. Here the CDR3 DNA reads TGTGCCAGCAGTTCCCCAGTAGGGGCTTCTGGAAACACCATATATTTT.

The V and J genes are TRBV7-2 and TRBJ2-1; 9 bases map to TRBD2. The V and J ends lost 1 base and 12 bases, in that order; junction bases with no gene match: 10. The CDR3 has 15 amino acids. Germline V gives CDR1 SGHTA, CDR2 FQGNSA. CDR3 DNA: TGTGCCAGCAGCTTAGTCAGCGGGAGGCCCGGGGGGCAGTTCTTC. Amino acid sequence: CASSLVSGRPGGQFF.

The chain employs TRBV7-3 and TRBJ1-1; 10 bases align to TRBD1. The germline CDR1 and CDR2 sequences are SGHTA and FQGTGA. The CDR3 is 13 residues long. The V segment lost 5 bases and the J segment 7 bases; nucleotides outside the gene matches: 4. CDR3 bases: TGTGCCAGCAGCAAAGACAGGGGGCGTGAAGCTTTCTTT. It yields the protein CASSKDRGREAFF.

This clone was recorded a few times. V is TRBV18 and J is TRBJ2-7, with D possibly TRBD2 on 5 matching bases. Between the trimmed V and J ends, which lost 3 bases and 5 bases, there was a span of 14 bases. Germline loops: CDR1 KGHSH, CDR2 LQKENI. The CDR3 consists of 14 residues. The CDR3, as DNA: TGTGCCAGCTCACCCCTGGACGGGGTAAACGAGCAGTACTTC. This encodes CASSPLDGVNEQYF.

CDR3: CAWNPVDRGLYGYTF. CDR3 bases: TGTGCCTGGAACCCAGTCGACAGGGGACTCTATGGCTACACCTTC. The V gene is TRBV30, the J gene TRBJ1-2, with 8 bases aligning to TRBD1. Germline values: CDR1 GTSNPN, CDR2 SVGIG (reference sequence). The CDR3 loop spans 15 amino acids. The J segment lost 4 bases and the V segment lost 4 bases, leaving 11 bases of the junction unmatched. The variable domain in full, completed from reference TRBV30 and TRBJ1-2, reads SQTIHQWPATLVQPVGSPLSLECTVEGTSNPNLYWYRQAAGRGLQLLFYSVGIGQISSEVPQNLSASRPQDRQFILSSKKLLLSDSGFYLCAWNPVDRGLYGYTFGSGTRLTVV.

This chain uses TRBV5-1 with TRBJ2-7, with 8 bases aligning to TRBD1. The CDR3 covers 17 residues. With 0 bases clipped from V and 6 bases from J, the junction kept 14 bases outside the gene matches. Germline V lookup: CDR1 SGHRS, CDR2 YFSETQ. The CDR3 sequence is CASSLVPRDRLSGEQYF. The CDR3 bases are TGCGCCAGCAGCTTGGTCCCGAGGGACAGGCTTTCGGGCGAGCAGTACTTC. Variable domain in full (rest from reference TRBV5-1 and TRBJ2-7): KAGVTQTPRYLIKTRGQQVTLSCSPISGHRSVSWYQQTPGQGLQFLFEYFSETQRNKGNFPGRFSGRQFSNSRSEMNVSTLELGDSALYLCASSLVPRDRLSGEQYFGPGTRLTVT.

The CDR3 is CATTSSGGPPDTQYF. The CDR3 nucleotides read TGTGCCACCACTTCTAGCGGGGGCCCCCCAGATACGCAGTATTTT. This chain joins TRBV10-3 and TRBJ2-3; 10 positions match TRBD2. Germline-derived CDR1 and CDR2 are ENHRY and SYGVKD. This CDR3 spans 15 amino acids. Germline trimming cut 10 bases from V and 4 bases from J; bases unmatched to any gene: 11.

V and J are TRBV5-1 and TRBJ2-7; possible D gene TRBD1, 6 bases. Deletions cut 0 bases from V and 6 bases from J, with 13 bases between. The CDR3 extends over 14 amino acids. From germline, CDR1 is SGHRS and CDR2 YFSETQ. The CDR3 is CASSLDMGAGEQYF. The DNA of the CDR3 is TGCGCCAGCAGCTTGGATATGGGGGCAGGCGAGCAGTACTTC.

The V gene is TRBV4-2, the J gene TRBJ2-2; 11 bases match TRBD2. Unmatched junction bases numbered 16, after V lost 3 bases and J lost 4 bases. Per germline, CDR1 LGHNA and CDR2 YNFKEQ. The CDR3 is 20 residues long. The CDR3 loop reads CASSHQWELLAGGRTGELFF. In nucleotides, the CDR3 is TGTGCCAGCAGCCATCAATGGGAACTCCTAGCGGGAGGTCGCACCGGGGAGCTGTTTTTT.

V and J are TRBV4-3 and TRBJ1-4, with D possibly TRBD1 on 6 matching bases. Trimming took 0 bases from V and 0 from J, leaving 11 bases between them. This CDR3 is built from 17 residues. Germline V gene data show CDR1 as LGHNA and CDR2 as YSLEER. CDR3 DNA sequence: TGCGCCAGCAGCCAAGATCCCAGACAGGCAACTAATGAAAAACTGTTTTTT. Translated, it gives CASSQDPRQATNEKLFF.

This chain joins TRBV7-6 and TRBJ1-1; D might be TRBD1 (6 bases). CDR1 is SGHVS and CDR2 is FNYEAQ in the germline V gene. V dropped 0 bases and J dropped 0 bases, with 23 bases sitting between them. The length of the CDR3 is 20 residues. Written as DNA, the CDR3 is TGTGCCAGCAGCTTAGCGGGACAACCAAATGTAGGCCTAATGAACACTGAAGCTTTCTTT. Protein: CASSLAGQPNVGLMNTEAFF.

The genes are TRBV27 and TRBJ1-2, with D possibly being TRBD1 (6 bases). The CDR3 spans 17 residues. V lost 3 bases to trimming and J lost 0 bases, with 17 bases between them. In germline, CDR1 is MNHEY, CDR2 SMNVEV (reference sequence). DNA of the CDR3: TGTGCCAGCAGTTTTTGGGGGCCTCCCTTAGCTAACTATGGCTACACCTTC. It codes for CASSFWGPPLANYGYTF.

This clone was recorded once. This rearrangement joins TRBV27 to TRBJ2-1; 9 bases are a match to TRBD2. CDR1 is MNHEY, CDR2 SMNVEV, per germline (reference sequence). V was clipped by 2 bases and J by 7 bases; unmatched bases: 12. CDR3 size: 17 residues. This CDR3 is CASSLRGRGLAGNEQFF. In DNA form, the CDR3 reads TGTGCCAGCAGTTTACGGGGGAGGGGACTAGCAGGAAATGAGCAGTTCTTC.

CDR3 in DNA: TGTGCAAGTCGTAAAACAGACCGGGACAGGGAACCCTTAGGGTCCTACAATGAGCAGTTCTTC. Its protein product is CASRKTDRDREPLGSYNEQFF. The rearrangement links TRBV12-2 to TRBJ2-1; the table calls TRBD1, which could not be checked here. TRBV12-2 is given as a pseudogene. This CDR3 region has 21 residues.